The next 31 T cell receptor beta chains were all read from a single sample in a study of T cells after yellow fever vaccination. TCRdb reanalysed the 5' RACE reads using MiXCR and keeps one entry per CDR3 protein. The sample holds 500,000 to 650,000 distinct CDR3 sequences, less than 20% seen once. The material sequenced was PBMCs, taken less than 6 days after the first yellow fever vaccination. These receptors were collected from a man aged 18-30 years who received the YFV17D yellow fever vaccine.

The rearrangement links TRBV6-5 to TRBJ1-1; the D is unclear. The CDR3 has 14 amino acids. Trimming stripped 0 bases from V and 1 base from J, with 6 bases between. CDR1 and CDR2 from the germline V gene are MNHEY and SVGAGI. CDR3 in DNA: TGTGCCAGCAGTTACTCAAACCAGAACACTGAAGCTTTCTTT. Protein product: CASSYSNQNTEAFF.

The chain employs TRBV7-6 and TRBJ2-7, with D perhaps TRBD2 (6 bases). The CDR3 length is 15 residues. V lost 0 bases to trimming and J lost 2 bases, with 11 bases between them. In germline, CDR1 is SGHVS, CDR2 FNYEAQ. The CDR3 region has the DNA TGTGCCAGCAGCTTAGCGCAGGGACTGGCCTACGAGCAGTACTTC. Amino acid sequence: CASSLAQGLAYEQYF.

This clonotype was counted between two and nine times. The J gene is TRBJ2-1, the V gene TRBV5-4; D is unclear. This CDR3 spans 15 amino acids. V was clipped by 3 bases and J by 10 bases, with 20 bases between them. In germline, CDR1 is SGHNT, CDR2 YYREEE (reference sequence). CDR3 in amino acids: CASSSSTLLIREQFF. CDR3 nucleotides: TGTGCCAGCAGCTCGTCGACCCTATTGATCAGGGAGCAGTTCTTC.

The chain couples TRBV18 to TRBJ1-1, with D possibly TRBD1 on 5 matching bases. Germline assignment: CDR1 KGHSH and CDR2 LQKENI. CDR3 length: 18 residues. Trimming removed 4 bases from V and 3 bases from J, with 24 bases in between. The CDR3 sequence: CASSRTPGARGRDTEAFF. CDR3 sequence (DNA): TGTGCCAGCTCACGGACCCCCGGGGCGAGAGGGAGGGACACTGAAGCTTTCTTT.

Here the CDR3 DNA reads TGCGCCAGCAGCCACCCGGCAGGTCGGACCCATGAACAGGGGAGGGAAGCTTTCTTT. Its protein is CASSHPAGRTHEQGREAFF. The chain carries TRBV4-1 and TRBJ1-1; 7 nucleotides line up with TRBD1. The CDR3 spans 19 residues. CDR1 and CDR2 from the germline V gene are MGHRA and YSYEKL. V shed 3 bases, J shed 8 bases, and the junction held 24 bases outside the gene matches.

The rearrangement uses TRBV4-2 and TRBJ1-2, with unresolved D. This CDR3 contains 13 residues. Germline CDR1 is LGHNA and CDR2 is YNFKEQ. V was pared by 0 bases and J by 6 bases, with 8 bases between. The CDR3 coding sequence is TGTGCCAGCAGCCAAGATATGCAGGATGGCTACACCTTC. It encodes CASSQDMQDGYTF.

A single count supports this clonotype. The V call is TRBV2, the J call TRBJ2-1; D is unclear. The germline gives CDR1 SNHLY, CDR2 FYNNEI. Trimming took off 7 bases at V and 10 bases at J, with 2 bases between the two ends. The CDR3 consists of 8 residues. The CDR3 sequence: CASKEQFF. CDR3 bases: TGTGCCAGCAAGGAGCAGTTCTTC.

This clonotype has only a few counts. The V call is TRBV7-3, the J call TRBJ2-2, with 7 bases matching TRBD1. Germline trimming cut 0 bases from V and 7 bases from J; bases unmatched to any gene: 8. Germline V gene data show CDR1 as SGHTA and CDR2 as FQGTGA. CDR3 size: 16 residues. DNA of the CDR3: TGTGCCAGCAGCTTAACGGTCGACAGGGTTAACGGGGAGCTGTTTTTT. Protein sequence: CASSLTVDRVNGELFF.

The chain recombines TRBV5-1 with TRBJ2-2; possible D gene TRBD1, 6 bases. CDR1 is SGHRS, CDR2 YFSETQ, per germline. This CDR3 spans 14 amino acids. V was trimmed by 4 bases and J by 7 bases, leaving 14 bases between them. The CDR3 DNA follows: TGCGCCAGCAGCCCCGGACAGACCGTCGGGGAGCTGTTTTTT. It yields the protein CASSPGQTVGELFF.

This chain links TRBV4-2 with TRBJ2-2; D is perhaps TRBD1 (5 bases). Trimming shortened V by 8 bases and J by 1 base, and 14 bases separated the two germline ends. The CDR3 length is 15 residues. Germline values: CDR1 LGHNA, CDR2 YNFKEQ. The DNA for the CDR3 is TGTGCCAGCGCCTCGACAGACTTGAACACCGGGGAGCTGTTTTTT. This encodes CASASTDLNTGELFF.

The gene calls are TRBV12-3 or TRBV12-4 and TRBJ2-3, with D possibly being TRBD1 or TRBD2 (5 bases each). The CDR3 sequence is 13 residues long. Trimming removed 7 bases at V and 0 bases at J, with 8 bases between. The CDR3 region has the DNA TGTGCCAGCAAATGGGGGAGCACAGATACGCAGTATTTT. Protein sequence: CASKWGSTDTQYF.

This clonotype was recorded at least ten times. The chain couples TRBV5-8 to TRBJ2-3, with TRBD2 matching 11 bases. V shed 0 bases and J 5 bases; nucleotides not matched to a gene: 5. CDR3 size: 16 residues. Germline CDR1 and CDR2: SGHTS and YDEGEE. The CDR3: CASSLGIAGGQDTQYF. CDR3 DNA sequence: TGTGCCAGCAGCTTGGGTATAGCGGGGGGGCAAGATACGCAGTATTTT.

This clonotype turned up a few times. The chain recombines TRBV12-3 or TRBV12-4 with TRBJ1-1, with TRBD1 matching over 8 bases. Trimming took 2 bases from V and 4 from J; bases not matched to a gene: 3. The length of the CDR3 is 14 residues. CDR3 sequence: CASSLQGAVTEAFF. In DNA, the CDR3 is TGTGCCAGCAGTTTACAGGGGGCGGTCACTGAAGCTTTCTTT.

A few counts support this clonotype. This rearrangement joins TRBV27 to TRBJ1-4; tentative D call: TRBD1 (6 bases). The CDR3 spans 15 residues. Germline V gene data show CDR1 as MNHEY and CDR2 as SMNVEV (reference sequence). V was pared by 5 bases and J by 8 bases, with 18 bases between. This CDR3 reads CASSPRGDTAEKLFF. DNA for the CDR3: TGTGCCAGCAGTCCACGTGGGGACACGGCCGAAAAACTGTTTTTT.

This clonotype turned up a few times. The chain joins TRBV4-1 to TRBJ2-1; D is unclear. Germline values: CDR1 MGHRA, CDR2 YSYEKL. This CDR3 is built from 16 residues. V was clipped by 1 base and J by 4 bases, with 14 bases between them. The CDR3 loop is CASSQVGRQIYNEQFF. The CDR3 DNA reads TGCGCCAGCAGCCAAGTGGGCAGGCAAATTTACAATGAGCAGTTCTTC.

The chain is built from TRBV20-1 and TRBJ2-7, with D possibly matching TRBD2 (6 bases). The CDR3 sequence is 14 residues long. Trimming stripped 0 bases from V and 3 bases from J, with 12 bases between. Germline loops: CDR1 DFQATT, CDR2 SNEGSKA (reference sequence). The CDR3 loop is CSARDGDSHYEQYV. The CDR3 region has the DNA TGCAGTGCTAGAGACGGGGACTCTCACTACGAGCAGTACGTC.

This clonotype has at least ten counts. J is TRBJ1-2 and V is TRBV6-1; unclear D gene. In germline, CDR1 is MNHNS, CDR2 SASEGT. The V end was cut by 6 bases, the J end by 5 bases, with 16 bases between. The CDR3 is made up of 14 amino acids. The CDR3 DNA sequence: TGTGCCAGCAGCATGGTATTAGACGGATATGGCTACACCTTC. Translation gives CASSMVLDGYGYTF.

This clonotype was observed a handful of times. A much larger clone lies a single base off, so this may be a read error. This chain joins TRBV6-1 and TRBJ2-2; the D gene is possibly TRBD2 (5 bases). Trimming removed 3 bases from V and 4 bases from J, with 6 bases in between. Germline V gives CDR1 MNHNS, CDR2 SASEGT. The CDR3 is 13 residues long. CDR3 in amino acids: CASSERATGELFF. The CDR3, as DNA: TGTGCCAGCAGTGAGCGGGCCACCGGGGAGCTGTTTTTT.

The V call is TRBV6-5, the J call TRBJ2-1, with D perhaps TRBD2 (5 bases). V was clipped by 3 bases and J by 7 bases, with 19 bases between them. Germline CDR1 is MNHEY and CDR2 is SVGAGI. CDR3 length equals 16 residues. Here the CDR3 reads CASSYLGVELGNEQFF. The CDR3 coding sequence is TGTGCCAGCAGTTATTTGGGAGTTGAGTTAGGGAATGAGCAGTTCTTC.

The chain carries TRBV29-1 and TRBJ2-2, with D possibly being TRBD1 (6 bases). V shed 6 bases and J shed 6 bases, with 8 bases lying between them. Germline V gives CDR1 SQVTM, CDR2 ANQGSEA. The CDR3 spans 11 residues. CDR3 nucleotides: TGCAGCGTAAACAGGGCCGGGGAGCTGTTTTTT. It encodes CSVNRAGELFF.

The genes are TRBV7-9 and TRBJ2-3, with TRBD1 identical over 7 bases. The CDR3 sequence is 15 residues long. The V gene end was trimmed by 5 bases and the J gene end by 4 bases; junction bases not matched to a gene: 9. Germline loops: CDR1 SEHNR, CDR2 FQNEAQ (reference sequence). The CDR3 protein is CASSDRDSGSDTQYF. CDR3 coding DNA: TGTGCCAGCAGCGACCGGGACAGTGGATCAGATACGCAGTATTTT.

This clonotype has only a few counts. The CDR3 loop reads CASSFGQGWPEQYV. For the CDR3, the DNA is TGTGCCAGCAGTTTCGGACAGGGTTGGCCTGAGCAGTACGTC. The chain joins TRBV5-6 to TRBJ2-7; 8 bases fit TRBD1. The CDR3 extends over 14 amino acids. V was clipped by 5 bases and J by 7 bases; unmatched bases: 11. Per germline, CDR1 SGHDT and CDR2 YYEEEE.

This clonotype was detected many times. V is TRBV5-1 and J is TRBJ2-1; either TRBD1 or TRBD2 may supply D (5 bases each). CDR1 and CDR2 from the germline V gene are SGHRS and YFSETQ. V was trimmed by 0 bases and J by 0 bases, leaving 10 bases between them. This CDR3 has 16 amino acids. CDR3 DNA: TGCGCCAGCAGCTTGGGACGGGGCTCCTCCTACAATGAGCAGTTCTTC. Translated: CASSLGRGSSYNEQFF. Full variable domain (remainder filled in from reference TRBV5-1 and TRBJ2-1): KAGVTQTPRYLIKTRGQQVTLSCSPISGHRSVSWYQQTPGQGLQFLFEYFSETQRNKGNFPGRFSGRQFSNSRSEMNVSTLELGDSALYLCASSLGRGSSYNEQFFGPGTRLTVL.

This clonotype turned up a few times. The chain is built from TRBV6-2 or TRBV6-3 and TRBJ1-5; 12 nucleotides align to TRBD1. The germline V gene encodes CDR1 MNHEY and CDR2 SVGEGT. The CDR3 is 16 residues long. Germline trimming cut 4 bases from V and 6 bases from J; bases unmatched to any gene: 7. CDR3 nucleotides: TGTGCCAGCAGTTCCGGGACAGGGGGCTTCCTTCAGCCCCAGCATTTT. Amino acid sequence: CASSSGTGGFLQPQHF.

A few counts support this clonotype. The chain is built from TRBV7-2 and TRBJ2-2; 8 bases are a match to TRBD1. This CDR3 spans 15 amino acids. J lost 4 bases, V lost 5 bases, and 6 bases had no gene match. Per germline, CDR1 SGHTA and CDR2 FQGNSA. The CDR3 sequence: CASSTDRGFTGELFF. The CDR3 DNA reads TGTGCCAGCAGCACCGACAGGGGCTTCACCGGGGAGCTGTTTTTT.

This clonotype was observed a handful of times. V gene TRBV5-1 combines with J gene TRBJ1-1; 7 bases are shared with TRBD1. This CDR3 contains 13 residues. The V and J ends lost 4 bases and 6 bases, in that order; junction bases with no gene match: 6. CDR1 is SGHRS and CDR2 is YFSETQ in the germline V gene. CDR3 nucleotides: TGCGCCAGCAGCCAGATTCAGGGGGCTGAAGCTTTCTTT. It is translated as CASSQIQGAEAFF.

This clonotype has more than one count but fewer than ten. The chain joins TRBV12-3 or TRBV12-4 to TRBJ2-2; D gene uncertain. The CDR3 extends over 16 amino acids. Trimming shortened V by 1 base and J by 0 bases, and 9 bases separated the two germline ends. The DNA of the CDR3 is TGTGCCAGCAGTTTAGAAGGGATCCCGAACACCGGGGAGCTGTTTTTT. Translated, it gives CASSLEGIPNTGELFF.

This clonotype was observed a few times. This chain connects TRBV5-1 to TRBJ1-5, with D tentatively TRBD1 (6 bases). The CDR3 covers 15 residues. In germline, CDR1 is SGHRS, CDR2 YFSETQ. Between the trimmed V and J ends, which lost 6 bases and 8 bases, there was a span of 21 bases. The DNA of the CDR3 is TGCGCCAGCACCCGAGACGGGGGCCCAACGGAGCCCCAGCATTTT. This translates into CASTRDGGPTEPQHF.

A single count supports this clonotype. This chain joins TRBV9 and TRBJ2-2; 8 bases fit TRBD2. This CDR3 has 17 amino acids. V lost 4 bases to trimming and J lost 3 bases; unmatched junction nucleotides: 11. Germline-derived CDR1 and CDR2 are SGDLS and YYNGEE. The CDR3 bases are TGTGCCAGCAGCTACCTAGTCGGGGGGGGCCACACCGGGGAGCTGTTTTTT. As protein: CASSYLVGGGHTGELFF.

This clonotype was seen only a few times. The rearrangement uses TRBV6-1 and TRBJ2-3; a possible D gene is TRBD2 (6 bases). The CDR3 spans 14 residues. V shed 8 bases and J shed 2 bases, with 14 bases lying between them. Germline V gene data show CDR1 as MNHNS and CDR2 as SASEGT. The CDR3 loop reads CASRLVGVTDTQYF. Written as DNA, the CDR3 is TGTGCCAGCCGACTAGTCGGTGTCACAGATACGCAGTATTTT.

By share, this clonotype ranks as medium-sized. J is TRBJ1-2 and V is TRBV12-3 or TRBV12-4, with 10 positions matching TRBD1. Trimming cost V 6 bases and J 3 bases; bases outside gene matches: 1. This CDR3 spans 13 amino acids. This CDR3 is CASRTGGDYGYTF. CDR3 coding DNA: TGTGCCAGCAGGACAGGGGGCGACTATGGCTACACCTTC.